Each of the 5 T cell receptor beta chains below was sequenced from the same sample in a study of CD8+ T cells in alopecia areata. Extracted RNA was reverse transcribed into cDNA, the sequencing template. The assay was immunoSEQ multiplex PCR, and TCRdb's table has in-frame clones only and misses some. The sample gives approximately 200,000 clones, about 40% of which show up once; around 2.5% is in the top ten. Treatment in this sample: oral pan-JAK inhibitor, 5-10 mg twice daily. Sequenced material: CD4+ T cells sorted from blood, taken at approximately week 36, from a patient treated with tofacitinib. These receptors were collected from a human donor with alopecia areata.

V is TRBV5-1 and J is TRBJ2-3; the match to TRBD2 covers 7 bases. V gave up 0 bases and J gave up 0 bases; unmatched junction bases: 4. In germline, CDR1 is SGHRS, CDR2 YFSETQ. The CDR3 is 16 amino acids. CDR3 residues: CASSLADSGSTDTQYF. CDR3 DNA: TGCGCCAGCAGCTTGGCCGATAGCGGGAGCACAGATACGCAGTATTTT. Together with reference TRBV5-1 and TRBJ2-3, the CDR3 gives the full variable domain: KAGVTQTPRYLIKTRGQQVTLSCSPISGHRSVSWYQQTPGQGLQFLFEYFSETQRNKGNFPGRFSGRQFSNSRSEMNVSTLELGDSALYLCASSLADSGSTDTQYFGPGTRLTVL.

CDR3 sequence reads: CASSLAPGSVGTEAFF. The CDR3 coding sequence is TGTGCCAGCAGCTTAGCGCCGGGAAGTGTAGGCACTGAAGCTTTCTTT. V and J are TRBV7-9 and TRBJ1-1, with no clear D. CDR3 length: 16 residues. The ends were cut back, 0 bases at V and 4 bases at J, with 15 bases in the middle. Germline V gene lookup returns CDR1 SEHNR and CDR2 FQNEAQ (reference sequence).

This clone was counted between two and nine times. The chain recombines TRBV18 with TRBJ1-2; TRBD1 aligns across 10 bases. The length of the CDR3 is 14 residues. Germline V lookup: CDR1 KGHSH, CDR2 LQKENI. Unmatched junction bases numbered 1, after V lost 3 bases and J lost 3 bases. For the CDR3, the DNA is TGTGCCAGCTCACCCGGGACAGGGGACTATGGCTACACCTTC. It codes for CASSPGTGDYGYTF.

This clone was counted a single time. The rearrangement joins TRBV29-1 to TRBJ1-2, with D perhaps TRBD1 (5 bases). CDR1 is SQVTM, CDR2 ANQGSEA, per germline. The length of the CDR3 is 14 residues. With 4 bases removed from V and 1 base from J, the gap between germline ends came to 13 bases. CDR3 DNA sequence: TGCAGCGTTGGGTTGGGGGGAATTAACTATGGCTACACCTTC. It encodes CSVGLGGINYGYTF.

This chain connects TRBV28 to TRBJ2-4, with a possible D match to TRBD1 (5 bases). Trimming stripped 10 bases from V and 1 base from J, with 17 bases between. CDR3 length equals 15 residues. Germline values: CDR1 MDHEN, CDR2 SYDVKM. For the CDR3, the DNA is TGTGCCATCAACTCCAGGGATGGGGCCAAAAACATTCAGTACTTC. Protein: CAINSRDGAKNIQYF.